This T cell receptor (beta chain) was documented in a study of blood T cell repertoires in COVID-19. At the level of the study: The analysed material was cDNA or gDNA that came from T cells, B-cell-depleted T cells, or PBMCs.

Recruits, aged roughly 18 to 89 years, lived in 24 US areas. Categorization into cohorts depended on clinical history that participants reported. From germline, CDR1 is SGDLS and CDR2 YYNGEE. The CDR3 extends over 14 amino acids. V lost 3 bases and J 5 bases, leaving 15 bases between the germline ends. Per the authors' pipeline: Amplification from reference gene primers served as the basis for estimated nucleated cell counts. Repertoires were generated with immunoSEQ multiplex PCR, while TCRdb's copy carries only in-frame clones and drops some. That table gives V, J and clone size, and the DNA gave D and trimming. The data contain fewer than 350,000 clones, approximately 86% of them seen just once; the ten biggest clones take up approximately 4.6%.

The source material was PBMCs or T cells enriched from blood (not recorded which). This chain joins TRBV9 and TRBJ2-7; perhaps TRBD1 as D (5 bases). The TCR originated in a middle-aged woman with acute COVID-19. CDR3 sequence reads: CASSAQADKNEQYF. The DNA of the CDR3 is TGTGCCAGCAGCGCTCAGGCGGACAAGAACGAGCAGTACTTC.